Detailed here is one T cell receptor (beta chain). This CDR3 spans 17 amino acids. The germline CDR1 and CDR2 sequences are SGHNT and YYREEE (reference sequence). V gave up 2 bases and J gave up 2 bases; unmatched junction bases: 12. The data are from a study of technical replicates of blood from a few donors. The protocol was immunoSEQ multiplex PCR, while the TCRdb copy is restricted to in-frame clones and leaves out a portion. The table lists tens of thousands of clones, roughly 95% of them singletons. The source of this sequence is a human donor in good health. Some clones in this sample may be carry-over from other donors' samples. The J gene is TRBJ2-7, the V gene TRBV5-4; 8 bases align to TRBD2. Sequenced sample: PBMCs. The DNA of the CDR3 is TGTGCCAGCAGCTTCTCATCAGGACTAGCCTCACCCTACGAGCAGTACTTC. It yields the protein CASSFSSGLASPYEQYF.